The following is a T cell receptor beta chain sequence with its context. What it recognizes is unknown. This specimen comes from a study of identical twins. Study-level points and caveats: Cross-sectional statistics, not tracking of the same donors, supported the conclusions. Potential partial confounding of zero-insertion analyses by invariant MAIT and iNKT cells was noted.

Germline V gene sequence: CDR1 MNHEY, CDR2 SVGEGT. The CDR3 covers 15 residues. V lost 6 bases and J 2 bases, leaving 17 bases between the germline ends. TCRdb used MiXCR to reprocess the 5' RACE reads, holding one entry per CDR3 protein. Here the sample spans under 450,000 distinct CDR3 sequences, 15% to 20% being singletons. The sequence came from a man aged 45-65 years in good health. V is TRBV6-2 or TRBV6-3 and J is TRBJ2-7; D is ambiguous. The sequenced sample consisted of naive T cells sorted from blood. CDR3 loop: CASSPHGRGTYEQYF. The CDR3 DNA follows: TGTGCCAGCAGCCCACATGGCCGAGGCACCTACGAGCAGTACTTC.